The 17 T cell receptor beta chains below all came from one sample that was sequenced in a study of CD8+ T cells in alopecia areata. RNA was extracted and reverse transcribed into cDNA as the sequencing template. The repertoire was sequenced with immunoSEQ multiplex PCR; TCRdb's copy has only in-frame clones and lacks some. Singletons are absent from the sample, which has 250,000 or so clones. Cells pooled from cutaneous lymph nodes were sorted on CD4, CD8alpha, NKG2D, NKG2ACE and other markers. Sequencing used CD4+ T cells sorted from a lymph node. These receptors were collected from a C3H/HeJ mouse with alopecia areata. This strain's MHC haplotype is H2-k.

This clone showed up just a few times. Gene names are mouse gene names. The read gets to within 4 residues of the CDR3 end, and the germline J gene fills in the rest. The chain is built from TRBV13-1 and TRBJ2-5; 7 bases match TRBD1. Germline V gives CDR1 NSHNY, CDR2 SYGAGN. V shed 4 bases and J 2 bases; nucleotides not matched to a gene: 4. The CDR3 sequence is 14 residues long. The part of the CDR3 DNA that was read is TGTGCCAGCAGTCCAACAGGGGTCCAAGAC. Its translation: CASSPTGVQD. The whole CDR3 region reads CASSPTGVQDTQYF.

This clone was detected ten times or more. Gene names and germline refer to mouse. The read halts 4 residues ahead of the CDR3 end, with the missing end drawn from the germline J gene. The rearrangement links TRBV21 to TRBJ2-3, with 7 bases identical to TRBD1. TRBV21 is an open reading frame, and its role is uncertain. This CDR3 spans 12 amino acids. With V trimmed by 6 bases and J by 3 bases, 0 bases remained unmatched. The CDR3 is CASRDRAETLYF. The part of the CDR3 DNA that was read is TGTGCTAGCAGGGACAGGGCAGAA.

This clone was counted only a few times. Gene names are the mouse ones. Read sequence stops 4 residues before the CDR3 end, and the germline J gene provides the missing end. V gene TRBV13-2 combines with J gene TRBJ2-1; perhaps TRBD1 as D (6 bases). Looked up from germline, CDR1 is NNHNN and CDR2 is SYGAGS (reference sequence). V was cut by 2 bases and J by 0 bases, with 9 bases left in between. CDR3 size: 15 residues. The covered CDR3 bases are TGTGCCAGCGGTGAAAACAGGGCTAACTATGCT. Amino acids: CASGENRANYA. In full, the CDR3 is CASGENRANYAEQFF.

Only a few counts were recorded for this clone. The gene names here belong to mouse. Read sequence stops 4 residues before the CDR3 end, and the germline J gene provides the missing end. Other DNA sequences in this sample translate to the same CDR3. The rearrangement joins TRBV13-2 to TRBJ2-7; TRBD2 agrees at 9 bases. The germline gives CDR1 NNHNN, CDR2 SYGAGS (reference sequence). This CDR3 is 15 amino acids long. The CDR3 loop reads CASGDAPGGVYEQYF. The sequenced CDR3 bases are TGTGCCAGCGGTGATGCACCTGGGGGGGTGTAT.

In regard to this clone: Genes and germline come from the mouse. From the germline J gene comes the end of the CDR3, since the read stops 4 residues before it. The chain couples TRBV1 to TRBJ1-1, with TRBD1 matching 8 bases. V was pared by 2 bases and J by 0 bases, with 2 bases of the junction left unmatched. Per germline, CDR1 NSQYPW and CDR2 LRSPGD (reference sequence). CDR3 length: 15 residues. The CDR3 spells CTCSANRGANTEVFF. The CDR3 bases that were read are TGCACCTGCAGTGCAAACAGGGGGGCAAACACA.

This clone was counted only a few times. The genes are named according to mouse. With the read ending 4 residues before the CDR3 end, the germline J gene is used to fill in that end. V is TRBV14 and J is TRBJ2-7; D might be TRBD1 (6 bases). Trimming stripped 2 bases from V and 0 bases from J, with 12 bases between. The length of the CDR3 is 15 residues. CDR1 is SGHDT and CDR2 is FRDEAV in the germline V gene. CDR3 DNA, as far as it was read: TGTGCCAGCAGTTTAGCTGGACAGAGCTCCTAT. Translation: CASSLAGQSSY. The CDR3 in full is CASSLAGQSSYEQYF.

Of note for this clone: The gene names given are mouse names. The read ends 4 residues before the CDR3 terminus; that terminus is restored from the germline J gene. This sequence joins TRBV13-3 and TRBJ2-2; 7 positions agree with TRBD1. The CDR3 loop spans 14 amino acids. V lost 4 bases, J lost 5 bases, and 5 bases stayed unmatched. Germline V gene sequence: CDR1 NNHDY, CDR2 SYVADS. CDR3 DNA, as far as it was read: TGTGCCAGCAGTCCCACAGGGGAGACCGGG. Its translation is CASSPTGETG. The complete CDR3 reads CASSPTGETGQLYF. The full variable domain, with the rest looked up from reference TRBV13-3 and TRBJ2-2, is EAAVTQSPRSKVAVTGGKVTLSCHQTNNHDYMYWYRQDTGHGLRLIHYSYVADSTEKGDIPDGYKASRPSQENFSLILELASLSQTAVYFCASSPTGETGQLYFGEGSKLTVL.

In regard to this clone: Germline and genes here are mouse. The read ends 4 residues before the CDR3 terminus; that terminus is restored from the germline J gene. The sample has other DNA sequences that encode this CDR3 too. This chain links TRBV19 with TRBJ2-5; 7 positions agree with TRBD1. V lost 2 bases and J lost 3; bases outside the gene matches: 3. Germline V lookup: CDR1 FNHDT, CDR2 SITEND (reference sequence). This CDR3 contains 14 residues. The CDR3 DNA, read in part, is TGTGCCAGCAGTATTTGGGGACAGCAAGAC. Translating gives CASSIWGQQD. The CDR3 reads in full as CASSIWGQQDTQYF.

This clone was observed a handful of times. Gene labels here are mouse ones. The read gets to within 4 residues of the CDR3 end, and the germline J gene fills in the rest. The chain couples TRBV19 to TRBJ2-5; D is undetermined. Trimming cost V 2 bases and J 2 bases, with 6 bases left between them. Germline CDR1 is FNHDT and CDR2 is SITEND (reference sequence). This CDR3 comprises 13 residues. CDR3 sequence reads: CASSIWVQDTQYF. The part of the CDR3 DNA that was read is TGTGCCAGCAGTATTTGGGTCCAAGAC.

This clone was counted a few times. Germline and genes: mouse. With the read ending 4 residues before the CDR3 end, the germline J gene is used to fill in that end. This same CDR3 is encoded by further DNA sequences in the sample. The rearrangement uses TRBV13-1 and TRBJ2-3; D is possibly TRBD1 (6 bases). Germline V gene lookup returns CDR1 NSHNY and CDR2 SYGAGN. Trimming pared 1 base from V and 0 bases from J, leaving 9 bases between. This CDR3 is built from 15 residues. The part of the CDR3 DNA that was read is TGTGCCAGCAGTGATCAGGGGTCTAGTGCAGAA. Amino acid sequence: CASSDQGSSAE. The entire CDR3 is CASSDQGSSAETLYF.

A note on this clone: Gene names are the mouse ones. The read halts 4 residues ahead of the CDR3 end, with the missing end drawn from the germline J gene. The chain couples TRBV13-3 to TRBJ2-2; TRBD2 agrees at 7 bases. The CDR3 extends over 15 amino acids. Germline trimming cut 6 bases from V and 0 bases from J; bases unmatched to any gene: 5. CDR1 is NNHDY, CDR2 SYVADS, per germline. This chain's CDR3 is CASTRWGTNTGQLYF. The sequenced part of the CDR3 DNA is TGTGCCAGCACCCGCTGGGGGACAAACACCGGG.

A remark on this clone: Gene names and germline match the mouse. The read ends 4 residues shy of where the CDR3 ends; the end is completed using the germline J gene. This chain links TRBV19 with TRBJ2-2, with 10 bases lining up with TRBD2. The J segment lost 5 bases and the V segment lost 4 bases, leaving 5 bases of the junction unmatched. CDR1 is FNHDT, CDR2 SITEND, per germline (reference sequence). The CDR3 runs 15 residues. The CDR3 is CASSPRDWGTGQLYF. The sequenced part of the CDR3 DNA is TGTGCCAGCAGTCCCCGGGACTGGGGTACCGGG. The full variable domain, with the rest looked up from reference TRBV19 and TRBJ2-2, is GGIITQTPKFLIGQEGQKLTLKCQQNFNHDTMYWYRQDSGKGLRLIYYSITENDLQKGDLSEGYDASREKKSSFSLTVTSAQKNEMAVFLCASSPRDWGTGQLYFGEGSKLTVL.

This clone has more than one count but fewer than ten. The gene symbols are mouse symbols. The CDR3 end is not reached by the read, which stops 4 residues before it; the germline J gene fills it in. The V gene is TRBV19, the J gene TRBJ2-3; 9 bases agree with TRBD1. The CDR3 extends over 12 amino acids. V trimming: 10 bases; J trimming: 4 bases; junction bases outside the gene matches: 4. CDR1 and CDR2 (germline): FNHDT, SITEND (reference sequence). This CDR3 reads CAGQGRTETLYF. The sequenced CDR3 bases are TGTGCCGGACAGGGGAGAACAGAA. The variable domain in full, with the rest retrieved from reference TRBV19 and TRBJ2-3, is GGIITQTPKFLIGQEGQKLTLKCQQNFNHDTMYWYRQDSGKGLRLIYYSITENDLQKGDLSEGYDASREKKSSFSLTVTSAQKNEMAVFLCAGQGRTETLYFGSGTRLTVL.

This clone came up a few times. Any gene name here is a mouse gene name. The CDR3 is cut off 4 residues early in the read; its end comes from the germline J gene. V usage is TRBV13-3 and J usage is TRBJ1-2; D is unclear. Germline loops: CDR1 NNHDY, CDR2 SYVADS. Trimming cost V 1 base and J 1 base, with 5 bases left between them. CDR3 length: 13 amino acids. CDR3 protein: CASSDLQNSDYTF. The CDR3 DNA, read in part, is TGTGCCAGCAGTGATCTACAAAACTCC.

This clone was seen a handful of times. Gene and germline names: mouse. Incomplete CDR3 DNA: TGTGCCAGCAGTTTCATCACGCCAGGAAAATACACA. Translation: CASSFITPGKYT. In full, the CDR3 is CASSFITPGKYTEVFF. The chain recombines TRBV14 with TRBJ1-1; D remains unclear. The CDR3 is cut off 4 residues early in the read; its end comes from the germline J gene. V dropped 1 base and J dropped 3 bases, with 16 bases sitting between them. Germline V gene data show CDR1 as SGHDT and CDR2 as FRDEAV. The CDR3 is made up of 16 amino acids. The whole variable domain, remainder taken from reference TRBV14 and TRBJ1-1, is EAGVTQSPRYAVLQEGQAVSFWCDPISGHDTLYWYQQPRDQGPQLLVYFRDEAVIDNSQLPSDRFSAVRPKGTNSTLKIQSAKQGDTATYLCASSFITPGKYTEVFFGKGTRLTVV.

This clone has only a few counts. Gene labels here are mouse ones. The covered CDR3 bases are TGTGCCAGCAGCCAAGGGGGGGGCGCAGGCCAAGAC. Amino acid sequence: CASSQGGGAGQD. The full CDR3 protein is CASSQGGGAGQDTQYF. The rearrangement links TRBV5 to TRBJ2-5; TRBD2 matches at 8 bases. The read finishes 4 residues shy of the CDR3 end, and the germline J gene is used to complete it. Germline assignment: CDR1 LGHNA and CDR2 YNLKQL (reference sequence). With V trimmed by 1 base and J by 2 bases, 5 bases remained unmatched. The CDR3 is 16 residues long.

This clone has a handful of counts. Germline and genes: mouse. CDR3 DNA (partial): TGTGCCAGCAGCCAAGATTGGGGACTGGGGGCT. Amino acid sequence: CASSQDWGLGA. The whole CDR3 is CASSQDWGLGAEQFF. The rearrangement uses TRBV5 and TRBJ2-1; 10 bases fit TRBD2. Sequencing ends 4 residues short of the CDR3 end; the germline J gene provides the rest. The germline gives CDR1 LGHNA, CDR2 YNLKQL (reference sequence). There are 15 residues in the CDR3.